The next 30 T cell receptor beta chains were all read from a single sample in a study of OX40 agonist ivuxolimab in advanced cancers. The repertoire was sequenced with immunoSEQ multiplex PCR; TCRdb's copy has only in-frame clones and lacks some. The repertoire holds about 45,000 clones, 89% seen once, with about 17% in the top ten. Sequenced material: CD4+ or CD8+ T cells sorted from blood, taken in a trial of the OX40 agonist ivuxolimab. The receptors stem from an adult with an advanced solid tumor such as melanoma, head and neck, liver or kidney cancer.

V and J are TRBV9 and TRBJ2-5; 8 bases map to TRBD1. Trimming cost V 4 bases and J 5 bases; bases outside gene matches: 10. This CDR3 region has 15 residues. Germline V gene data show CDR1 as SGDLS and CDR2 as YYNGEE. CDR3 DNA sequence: TGTGCCAGCAGCAAAAGACAGGGGTTCGGGGAGACCCAGTACTTC. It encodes CASSKRQGFGETQYF.

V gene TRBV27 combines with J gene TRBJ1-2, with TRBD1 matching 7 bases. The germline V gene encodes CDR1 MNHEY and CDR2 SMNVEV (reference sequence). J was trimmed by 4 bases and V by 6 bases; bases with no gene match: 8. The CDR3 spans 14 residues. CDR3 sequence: CASRRPGQSYGYTF. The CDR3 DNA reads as TGTGCCAGCAGAAGACCGGGACAGAGCTATGGCTACACCTTC.

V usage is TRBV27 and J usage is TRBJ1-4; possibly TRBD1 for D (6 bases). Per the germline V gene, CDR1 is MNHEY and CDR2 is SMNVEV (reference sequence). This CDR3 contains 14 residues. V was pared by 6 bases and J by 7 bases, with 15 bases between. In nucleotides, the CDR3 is TGTGCCAGCAGCAGGGACATAGGTGGTGAAAAACTGTTTTTT. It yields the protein CASSRDIGGEKLFF. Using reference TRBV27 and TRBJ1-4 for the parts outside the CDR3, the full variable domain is EAQVTQNPRYLITVTGKKLTVTCSQNMNHEYMSWYRQDPGLGLRQIYYSMNVEVTDKGDVPEGYKVSRKEKRNFPLILESPSPNQTSLYFCASSRDIGGEKLFFGSGTQLSVL.

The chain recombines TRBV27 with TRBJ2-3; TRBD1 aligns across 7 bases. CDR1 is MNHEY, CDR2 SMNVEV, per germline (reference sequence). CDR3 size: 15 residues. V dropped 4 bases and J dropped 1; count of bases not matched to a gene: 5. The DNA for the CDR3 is TGTGCCAGCAGTTCCCGACAGGGCCGCACAGATACGCAGTATTTT. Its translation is CASSSRQGRTDTQYF.

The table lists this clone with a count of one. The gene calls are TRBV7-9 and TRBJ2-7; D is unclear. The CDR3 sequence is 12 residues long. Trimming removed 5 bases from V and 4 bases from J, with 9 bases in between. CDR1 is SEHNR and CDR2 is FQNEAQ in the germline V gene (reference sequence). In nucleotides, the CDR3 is TGTGCCAGCAGCCTGGTCTGGTACGAGCAGTACTTC. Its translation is CASSLVWYEQYF. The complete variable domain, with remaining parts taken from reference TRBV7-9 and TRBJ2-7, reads DTGVSQNPRHKITKRGQNVTFRCDPISEHNRLYWYRQTLGQGPEFLTYFQNEAQLEKSRLLSDRFSAERPKGSFSTLEIQRTEQGDSAMYLCASSLVWYEQYFGPGTRLTVT.

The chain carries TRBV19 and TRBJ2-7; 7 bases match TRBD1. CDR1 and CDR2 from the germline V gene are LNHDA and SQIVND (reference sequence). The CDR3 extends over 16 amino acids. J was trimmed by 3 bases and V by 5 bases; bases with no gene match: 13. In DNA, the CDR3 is TGTGCCAGTAGTGTCCGGGACAGCCGCCTTGTCTACGAGCAGTACTTC. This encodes CASSVRDSRLVYEQYF.

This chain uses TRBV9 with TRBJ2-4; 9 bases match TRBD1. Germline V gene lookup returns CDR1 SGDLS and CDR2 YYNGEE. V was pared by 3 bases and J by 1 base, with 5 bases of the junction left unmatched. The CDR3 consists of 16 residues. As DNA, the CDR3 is TGTGCCAGCAGCGGTGGAGGGACAGGGGCCAAAAACATTCAGTACTTC. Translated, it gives CASSGGGTGAKNIQYF. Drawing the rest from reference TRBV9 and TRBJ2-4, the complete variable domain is DSGVTQTPKHLITATGQRVTLRCSPRSGDLSVYWYQQSLDQGLQFLIQYYNGEERAKGNILERFSAQQFPDLHSELNLSSLELGDSALYFCASSGGGTGAKNIQYFGAGTRLSVL.

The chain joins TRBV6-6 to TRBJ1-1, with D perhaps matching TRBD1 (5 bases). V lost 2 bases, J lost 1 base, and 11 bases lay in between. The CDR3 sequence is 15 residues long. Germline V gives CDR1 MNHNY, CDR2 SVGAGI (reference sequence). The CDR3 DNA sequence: TGTGCCAGCAGTTACGGTGGGACCCCGAACACTGAAGCTTTCTTT. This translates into CASSYGGTPNTEAFF.

This CDR3 is CASSPSGSGPSEQFF. The CDR3 nucleotides are TGTGCCAGCAGCCCGAGCGGGAGCGGACCGTCGGAGCAGTTCTTC. V is TRBV11-3 and J is TRBJ2-1; the match to TRBD2 covers 8 bases. Losses at the gene ends were 5 bases for V and 10 bases for J; bases not matched to a gene: 13. The CDR3 loop spans 15 amino acids. Germline-derived CDR1 and CDR2 are SGHNT and YENEEA.

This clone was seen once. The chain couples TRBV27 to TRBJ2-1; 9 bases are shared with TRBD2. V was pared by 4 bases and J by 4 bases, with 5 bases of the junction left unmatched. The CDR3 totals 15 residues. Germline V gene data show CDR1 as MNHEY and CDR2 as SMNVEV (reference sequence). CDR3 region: CASSWREGTYNEQFF. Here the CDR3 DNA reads TGTGCCAGCAGTTGGCGGGAGGGAACTTACAATGAGCAGTTCTTC.

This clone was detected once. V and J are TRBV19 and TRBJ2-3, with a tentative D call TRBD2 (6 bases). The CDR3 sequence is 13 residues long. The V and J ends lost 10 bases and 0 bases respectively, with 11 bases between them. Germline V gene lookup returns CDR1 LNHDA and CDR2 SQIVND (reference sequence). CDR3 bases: TGTGCCACCCGGGACTTGAGCACAGATACGCAGTATTTT. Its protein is CATRDLSTDTQYF.

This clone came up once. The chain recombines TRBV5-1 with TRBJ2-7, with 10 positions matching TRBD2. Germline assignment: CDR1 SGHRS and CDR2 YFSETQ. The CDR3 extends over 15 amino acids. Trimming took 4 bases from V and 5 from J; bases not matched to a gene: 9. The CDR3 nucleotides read TGCGCCAGCAGCCTGTCTAGCGGGAGTATTCACGAGCAGTACTTC. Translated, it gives CASSLSSGSIHEQYF.

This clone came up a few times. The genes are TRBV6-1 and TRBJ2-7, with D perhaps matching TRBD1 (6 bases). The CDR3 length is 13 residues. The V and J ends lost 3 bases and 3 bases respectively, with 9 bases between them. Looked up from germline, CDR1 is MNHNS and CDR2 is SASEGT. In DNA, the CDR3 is TGTGCCAGCAGTGATCAGGGACACTACGAGCAGTACTTC. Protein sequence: CASSDQGHYEQYF.

CDR3 DNA sequence: TGTGCCAGCAGCGGCGACACAGATTCTAACTACGAGCAGTACTTC. It specifies CASSGDTDSNYEQYF. The chain combines TRBV5-6 with TRBJ2-7; D unclear. V shed 4 bases and J shed 3 bases, with 17 bases lying between them. The germline CDR1 and CDR2 sequences are SGHDT and YYEEEE. The CDR3 runs 15 residues.

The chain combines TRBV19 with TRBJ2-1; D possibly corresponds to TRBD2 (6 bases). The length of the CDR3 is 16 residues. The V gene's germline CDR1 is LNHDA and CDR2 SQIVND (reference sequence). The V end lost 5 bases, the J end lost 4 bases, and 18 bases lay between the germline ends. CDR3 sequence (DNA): TGTGCCAGTAGTGACAGTCCCTCGGGGGTTTACAATGAGCAGTTCTTC. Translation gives CASSDSPSGVYNEQFF.

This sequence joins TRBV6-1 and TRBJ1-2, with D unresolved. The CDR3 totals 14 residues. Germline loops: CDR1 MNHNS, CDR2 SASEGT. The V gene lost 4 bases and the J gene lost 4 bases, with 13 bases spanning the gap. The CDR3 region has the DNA TGTGCCAGCAGTGCCGACACGAACCCCTATGGCTACACCTTC. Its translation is CASSADTNPYGYTF.

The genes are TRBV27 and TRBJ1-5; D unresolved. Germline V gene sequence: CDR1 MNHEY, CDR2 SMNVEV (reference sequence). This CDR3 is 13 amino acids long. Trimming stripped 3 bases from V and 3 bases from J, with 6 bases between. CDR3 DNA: TGTGCCAGCAGTTTGGTGTCCAATCAGCCCCAGCATTTT. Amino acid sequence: CASSLVSNQPQHF.

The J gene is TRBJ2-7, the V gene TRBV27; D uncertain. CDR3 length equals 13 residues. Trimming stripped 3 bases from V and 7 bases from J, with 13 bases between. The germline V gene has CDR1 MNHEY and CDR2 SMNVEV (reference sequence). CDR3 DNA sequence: TGTGCCAGCAGTTTCGTCCAGTCTCGGGAGCAGTACTTC. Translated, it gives CASSFVQSREQYF.

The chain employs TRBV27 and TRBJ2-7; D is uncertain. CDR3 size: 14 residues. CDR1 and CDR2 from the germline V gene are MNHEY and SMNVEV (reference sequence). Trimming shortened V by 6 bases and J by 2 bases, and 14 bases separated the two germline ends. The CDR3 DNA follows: TGTGCCAGCAGCCAGAAAGGGTGGGCCTACGAGCAGTACTTC. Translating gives CASSQKGWAYEQYF.

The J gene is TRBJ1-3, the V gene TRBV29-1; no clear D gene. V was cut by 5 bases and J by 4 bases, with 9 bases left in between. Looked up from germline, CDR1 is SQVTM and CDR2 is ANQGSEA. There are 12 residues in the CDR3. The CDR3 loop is CSVHAGGNTIYF. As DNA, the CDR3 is TGCAGCGTTCACGCTGGCGGAAACACCATATATTTT.

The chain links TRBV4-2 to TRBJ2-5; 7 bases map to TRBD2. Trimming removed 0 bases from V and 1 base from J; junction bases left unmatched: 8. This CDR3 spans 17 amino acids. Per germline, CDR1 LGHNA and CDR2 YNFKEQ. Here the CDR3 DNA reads TGTGCCAGCAGCCAAGAGCTCAGCGGGGTGAGCCAAGAGACCCAGTACTTC. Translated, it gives CASSQELSGVSQETQYF.

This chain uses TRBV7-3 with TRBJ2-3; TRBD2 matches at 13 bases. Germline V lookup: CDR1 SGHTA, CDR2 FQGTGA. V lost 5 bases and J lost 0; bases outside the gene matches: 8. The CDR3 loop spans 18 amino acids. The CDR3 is CASSPRTSGGLSTDTQYF. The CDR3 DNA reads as TGTGCCAGCAGCCCCAGGACTAGCGGGGGACTAAGCACAGATACGCAGTATTTT.

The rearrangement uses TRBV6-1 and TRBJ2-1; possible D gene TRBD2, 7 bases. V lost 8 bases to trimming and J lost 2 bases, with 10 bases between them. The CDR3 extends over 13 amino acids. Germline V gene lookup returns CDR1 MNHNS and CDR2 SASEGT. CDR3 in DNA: TGTGCCAGCCGGGGGGCCACCTACAATGAGCAGTTCTTC. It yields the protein CASRGATYNEQFF.

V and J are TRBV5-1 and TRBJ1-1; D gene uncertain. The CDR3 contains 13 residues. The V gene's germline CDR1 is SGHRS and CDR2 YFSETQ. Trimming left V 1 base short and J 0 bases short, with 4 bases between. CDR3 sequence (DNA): TGCGCCAGCAGCTTGACTCTGAACACTGAAGCTTTCTTT. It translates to CASSLTLNTEAFF.

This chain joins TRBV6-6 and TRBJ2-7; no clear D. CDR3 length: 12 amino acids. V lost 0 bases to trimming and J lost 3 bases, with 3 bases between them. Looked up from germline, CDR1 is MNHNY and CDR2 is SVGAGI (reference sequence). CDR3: CASSYSNYEQYF. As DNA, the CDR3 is TGTGCCAGCAGTTACTCGAACTACGAGCAGTACTTC.

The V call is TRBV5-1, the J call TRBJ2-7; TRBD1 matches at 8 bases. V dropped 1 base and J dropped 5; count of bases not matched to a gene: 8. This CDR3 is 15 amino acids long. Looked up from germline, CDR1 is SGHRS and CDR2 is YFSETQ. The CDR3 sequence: CASSLRDRTIHEQYF. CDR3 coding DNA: TGCGCCAGCAGCTTGAGGGACAGGACCATTCACGAGCAGTACTTC.

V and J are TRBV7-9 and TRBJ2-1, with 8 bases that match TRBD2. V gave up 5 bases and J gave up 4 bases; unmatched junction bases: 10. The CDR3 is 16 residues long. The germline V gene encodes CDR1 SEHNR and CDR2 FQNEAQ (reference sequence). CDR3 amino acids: CASSPGGGGSYNEQFF. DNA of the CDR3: TGTGCCAGCAGCCCGGGAGGGGGAGGGAGTTACAATGAGCAGTTCTTC.

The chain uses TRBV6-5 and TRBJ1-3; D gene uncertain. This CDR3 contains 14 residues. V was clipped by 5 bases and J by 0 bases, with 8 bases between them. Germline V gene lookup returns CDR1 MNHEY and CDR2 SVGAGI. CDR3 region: CASSRLNSGNTIYF. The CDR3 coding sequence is TGTGCCAGCAGTCGCCTGAACTCTGGAAACACCATATATTTT.

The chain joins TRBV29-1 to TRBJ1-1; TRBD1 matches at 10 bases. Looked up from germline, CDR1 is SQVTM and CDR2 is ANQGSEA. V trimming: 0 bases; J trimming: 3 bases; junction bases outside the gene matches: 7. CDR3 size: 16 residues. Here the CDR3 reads CSVEDRQGASDTEAFF. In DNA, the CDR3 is TGCAGCGTTGAAGATAGACAGGGGGCTTCGGACACTGAAGCTTTCTTT.

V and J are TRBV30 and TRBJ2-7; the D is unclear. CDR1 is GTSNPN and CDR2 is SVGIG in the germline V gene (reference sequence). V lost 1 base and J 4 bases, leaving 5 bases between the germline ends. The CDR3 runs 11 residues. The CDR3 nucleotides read TGTGCCTGGAGTGACGGTTACGAGCAGTACTTC. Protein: CAWSDGYEQYF. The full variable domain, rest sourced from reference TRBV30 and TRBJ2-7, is SQTIHQWPATLVQPVGSPLSLECTVEGTSNPNLYWYRQAAGRGLQLLFYSVGIGQISSEVPQNLSASRPQDRQFILSSKKLLLSDSGFYLCAWSDGYEQYFGPGTRLTVT.